Each of the 2 T cell receptor beta chains below was sequenced from the same sample in a study of post-analysis software for immune sequencing data. These TCRs' antigens remain unknown. Study conclusions and caveats: Roughly 5 TRBV segments, including TRBV5-6, TRBV5-1 and TRBV20-1, were more frequent in patients than controls.

Researchers reported that TCR beta cDNA libraries carried unique molecular identifiers. One entry per CDR3 protein, called by TCRdb with MiXCR from the PCR reads. The table has about 820,000 distinct CDR3 sequences, 53% seen once. The material sequenced was blood. The source of these receptors is a girl between 5 and 17 years old with multiple sclerosis.

This chain connects TRBV10-3 to TRBJ2-3; D call uncertain. The CDR3 is 16 residues long. V was clipped by 0 bases and J by 4 bases, with 14 bases between them. Germline values: CDR1 ENHRY, CDR2 SYGVKD. CDR3 nucleotides: TGTGCCATCAGTGAGTCGTCCCCCGGCGTCTCAGATACGCAGTATTTT. This translates into CAISESSPGVSDTQYF.

The chain has TRBV20-1 and TRBJ2-4, with a tentative D call TRBD2 (5 bases). Germline lookup yields CDR1 DFQATT and CDR2 SNEGSKA (reference sequence). V was trimmed by 3 bases and J by 12 bases, leaving 18 bases between them. CDR3 size: 13 residues. CDR3 nucleotide sequence: TGCAGTGCTAGGGATTCGAGGGTCGAGACTCAGTACTTC. Translated: CSARDSRVETQYF.